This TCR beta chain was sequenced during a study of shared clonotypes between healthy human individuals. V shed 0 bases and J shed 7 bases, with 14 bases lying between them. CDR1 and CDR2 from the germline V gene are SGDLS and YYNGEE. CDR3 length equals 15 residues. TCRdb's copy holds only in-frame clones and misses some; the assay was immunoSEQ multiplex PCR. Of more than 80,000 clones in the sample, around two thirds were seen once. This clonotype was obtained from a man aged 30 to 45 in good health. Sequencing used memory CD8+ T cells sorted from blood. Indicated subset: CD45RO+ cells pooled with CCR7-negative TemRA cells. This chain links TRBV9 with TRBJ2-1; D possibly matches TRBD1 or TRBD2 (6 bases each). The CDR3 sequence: CASSVEGGLMNEQFF. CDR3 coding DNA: TGTGCCAGCAGCGTAGAAGGGGGGCTTATGAATGAGCAGTTCTTC.